The rows below give T cell receptor beta chains drawn from one sample of a study of yellow fever vaccine responses in identical twins. TCRdb re-analysed the RT-PCR reads in MiXCR, keeping a single row per CDR3 protein. The sample gives 17,000 or so distinct CDR3 sequences, approximately 70% of which show up once; under 3% is in the top ten. Source: T cells from blood (PBMCs), unsorted or a sorted subset (not recorded which), taken before or after yellow fever vaccination (not recorded which). These receptors came from a young woman who received the yellow fever vaccine. Both conserved end residues are part of each CDR3. A D gene is named only where the DNA matches it firmly. Part of the rows lack a size; the others show once, few, many or a class for expanded clones.

.	TRBJ2-1	few	TRBV5-1	TGCGCCAGCAGCTTGGAGGGGCTAACTTACAATGAGCAGTTCTTC	CASSLEGLTYNEQFF
.	TRBJ2-3	few	TRBV6-4	TGTGCCAGCAGTGACTCGGCCGGGGCCAGCACAGATACGCAGTATTTT	CASSDSAGASTDTQYF
TRBD2	TRBJ2-7	.	TRBV11-3	TGTGCCAGCAGCTTTAATAGCGGGAGCTCCTACGAGCAGTACTTC	CASSFNSGSSYEQYF
TRBD2	TRBJ2-1	.	TRBV4-2	TGTGCCAGCAGCCAAGTGGTAATAGCGGGGGGCAATGAGCAGTTCTTC	CASSQVVIAGGNEQFF
.	TRBJ1-6	few	TRBV6-1	TGTGCCAGCAGTGGGGGGAGCTCCTATAATTCACCCCTCCACTTT	CASSGGSSYNSPLHF
TRBD2	TRBJ2-1	few	TRBV10-1	TGCGCCAGCAGTGATCGGCCCGCGGGGGTATCTTCCTACAATGAGCAGTTCTTC	CASSDRPAGVSSYNEQFF
TRBD2	TRBJ2-3	.	TRBV2	TGTGCCAGCAGTGAAAGAGGACTAGCGGGAGGTGATACGCAGTATTTT	CASSERGLAGGDTQYF
.	TRBJ1-2	few	TRBV5-4	TGTGCCAGCAGCTTGGGCGGGGGCGCCCGATTTGGCTACACCTTC	CASSLGGGARFGYTF
TRBD2	TRBJ2-1	.	TRBV24-1	TGTGCCACCAGTGATAGCGGGACCCAGCAGTTCTTC	CATSDSGTQQFF
TRBD2	TRBJ2-3	.	TRBV4-1	TGCGCCAGCAGCCAGGAGCCACTAGCGGGGAACACAGATACGCAGTATTTT	CASSQEPLAGNTDTQYF
TRBD2	TRBJ2-1	.	TRBV20-1	TGCAGTGCTCCCCGTCGAGCTAGCGGTAACAATGAGCAGTTCTTC	CSAPRRASGNNEQFF
.	TRBJ1-6	.	TRBV11-1	TGTGCCAGCAGCTCTACGGGACAAGCCTATAATTCACCCCTCCACTTT	CASSSTGQAYNSPLHF
.	TRBJ2-3	.	TRBV23-1	TGCGCCAGCAGTCCCCCAGAGAGACGACGCACAGATACGCAGTATTTT	CASSPPERRRTDTQYF
.	TRBJ1-1	few	TRBV6-1	TGTGCCAGCAGTCCTGTCCCGCGCACTGAAGCTTTCTTT	CASSPVPRTEAFF
TRBD2	TRBJ2-7	.	TRBV29-1	TGCAGCGCACGTAGCGGGAGCTCCGAGCAGTACTTC	CSARSGSSEQYF
.	TRBJ2-2	few	TRBV18	TGTGCCAGCTCACCTAACACCGGGGAGCTGTTTTTT	CASSPNTGELFF
.	TRBJ2-1	.	TRBV7-9	TGTGCCAGCAGCTTGGGGCAGGGGGGCAGCAATGAGCAGTTCTTC	CASSLGQGGSNEQFF
TRBD2	TRBJ2-5	.	TRBV11-1	TGTGCCAGCAGCTTAGGTCTAGCGGGACTCCAAGAGACCCAGTACTTC	CASSLGLAGLQETQYF
TRBD1	TRBJ1-3	.	TRBV11-3	TGTGCCAGCGATACACGGGACAGGGGAGGAAGTGCTGGAAACACCATATATTTT	CASDTRDRGGSAGNTIYF
TRBD2	TRBJ2-1	few	TRBV12-3/TRBV12-4	TGTGCCAGCAGTAGGACTAGCGAGTACAATGAGCAGTTCTTC	CASSRTSEYNEQFF
.	TRBJ2-1	.	TRBV7-2	TGTGCCAGCAGCTATTCGGGACCTTACAATGAGCAGTTCTTC	CASSYSGPYNEQFF
TRBD1	TRBJ2-5	few	TRBV4-3	TGCGCCAGCAGCCAAGTACAGGGGGCCTATGAAGAGACCCAGTACTTC	CASSQVQGAYEETQYF
.	TRBJ2-7	.	TRBV4-1	TGCGCCAGCAGCCAAGAAAGTTCCTACGAGCAGTACTTC	CASSQESSYEQYF
.	TRBJ1-5	once	TRBV28	TGTGCCAGCAGCCTCATAGAACAGGGTTGGCAGCCCCAGCATTTT	CASSLIEQGWQPQHF
.	TRBJ1-2	.	TRBV18	TGTGCCAGCTCCCACGGGACGGACTATGGCTACACCTTC	CASSHGTDYGYTF
.	TRBJ2-1	few	TRBV7-2	TGTGCCAGCAGCTTAGCGGGGGTAATCCATGAGCAGTTCTTC	CASSLAGVIHEQFF
TRBD2	TRBJ2-3	.	TRBV6-4	TGTGCCAGCCCTGGCCGCCCACGGGGGGCAGATACGCAGTATTTT	CASPGRPRGADTQYF
.	TRBJ2-1	.	TRBV11-2	TGTGCCAGCAGCTCGCGGGACCTTATGAATGAGCAGTTCTTC	CASSSRDLMNEQFF
TRBD1	TRBJ1-1	once	TRBV18	TGTGCCAGCTCACCAGTCGGGACAGGGACTGAAGCTTTCTTT	CASSPVGTGTEAFF
.	TRBJ1-5	few	TRBV29-1	TGCAGCGTTGCCAGGGGAACCAATCAGCCCCAGCATTTT	CSVARGTNQPQHF
.	TRBJ2-1	.	TRBV18	TGTGCCAGCTCACCCGGGACGCTCGAAGCCGATGAGCAGTTCTTC	CASSPGTLEADEQFF
.	TRBJ1-1	.	TRBV4-3	TGCGCCAGCAGCCTAGGTAGGGAACTCAACACTGAAGCTTTCTTT	CASSLGRELNTEAFF
.	TRBJ2-7	.	TRBV20-1	TGCAGTGCTGTAACAGGCTTCTCCTCCTACGAGCAGTACTTC	CSAVTGFSSYEQYF
.	TRBJ2-1	.	TRBV5-1	TGCGCCAGCAGCTCGGACAGTAGCTCCTACAATGAGCAGTTCTTC	CASSSDSSSYNEQFF
.	TRBJ2-7	.	TRBV29-1	TGCAGCGTACTAGTGGCATACTCCTACGAGCAGTACTTC	CSVLVAYSYEQYF
TRBD2	TRBJ2-2	once	TRBV2	TGTGCCAGCTGGGTAGCGGGGGTCAACACCGGGGAGCTGTTTTTT	CASWVAGVNTGELFF
TRBD2	TRBJ2-5	.	TRBV29-1	TGCAGCGGATCAGCTAGCGGGATAGGTCCCCAAGAGACCCAGTACTTC	CSGSASGIGPQETQYF
TRBD1	TRBJ1-1	once	TRBV6-2/TRBV6-3	TGTGCCAGCAGTTACCAAACAGGGGGGAACACTGAAGCTTTCTTT	CASSYQTGGNTEAFF
TRBD1	TRBJ1-5	.	TRBV6-1	TGTGCCAGCAACCCCGTTTGGCGGCCGGACAGGGCCCAGCCCCAGCATTTT	CASNPVWRPDRAQPQHF
.	TRBJ2-3	.	TRBV20-1	TGCAGTGCATCCACCCGCACAGATACGCAGTATTTT	CSASTRTDTQYF